The 23 T cell receptor beta chains given below trace back to one sample, sequenced in a study of T cells in localized non-small cell lung cancer. Only in-frame clones appear in the TCRdb table, and some are missing; sequencing was by immunoSEQ multiplex PCR. The sample records tens of thousands of clones, roughly 90% being singletons. Sequences were derived from peripheral blood, sampled before any cancer treatment. The receptors here all came from a man aged 35-69 years with stage I squamous cell lung carcinoma.

The rearrangement links TRBV6-6 to TRBJ1-2, with D possibly being TRBD1 (6 bases). CDR3 length: 15 residues. Trimming left V 5 bases short and J 9 bases short, with 22 bases between. The germline gives CDR1 MNHNY, CDR2 SVGAGI (reference sequence). Here the CDR3 DNA reads TGTGCCAGCAGTCGTCCGGGGACCCCTTGGGACAGCTACACCTTC. Amino acids: CASSRPGTPWDSYTF.

The rearrangement uses TRBV28 and TRBJ1-4; the D is unclear. Trimming took 7 bases from V and 4 from J, leaving 13 bases between them. This CDR3 has 14 amino acids. Germline V gene sequence: CDR1 MDHEN, CDR2 SYDVKM. In DNA form, the CDR3 reads TGTGCCAGCACCCGGACGGATAGTAATGAAAAACTGTTTTTT. Translated: CASTRTDSNEKLFF.

This chain links TRBV5-4 with TRBJ2-3; D might be TRBD1 (6 bases). Germline CDR1 SGHNT, CDR2 YYREEE (reference sequence). The length of the CDR3 is 14 residues. V lost 0 bases and J 3 bases, leaving 8 bases between the germline ends. Here the CDR3 reads CASSLGGQTDTQYF. CDR3 coding DNA: TGTGCCAGCAGCTTGGGGGGGCAAACAGATACGCAGTATTTT.

The rearrangement links TRBV5-4 to TRBJ2-1; D is perhaps TRBD1 or TRBD2 (5 bases each). CDR1 and CDR2 from the germline V gene are SGHNT and YYREEE (reference sequence). Trimming stripped 2 bases from V and 9 bases from J, with 15 bases between. The CDR3 is 14 amino acids. The chain's CDR3 is CASSLRGDLPEQFF. The CDR3 DNA sequence: TGTGCCAGCAGCTTACGAGGGGACCTACCTGAGCAGTTCTTC.

This clone was found once. The CDR3 is CASSIGGTRDEKLFF. The CDR3 region has the DNA TGTGCCAGTAGTATAGGGGGGACCAGGGACGAAAAACTGTTTTTT. V and J are TRBV19 and TRBJ1-4, with D possibly TRBD1 on 5 matching bases. This CDR3 has 15 residues. The ends were cut back, 1 base at V and 8 bases at J, with 14 bases in the middle. Germline values: CDR1 LNHDA, CDR2 SQIVND (reference sequence).

This clone was seen a handful of times. CDR3 amino acids: CASSLVPPTRVTSNYGYTF. Written as DNA, the CDR3 is TGTGCCAGCAGTTTAGTTCCTCCCACCAGAGTAACTTCTAACTATGGCTACACCTTC. The chain uses TRBV27 and TRBJ1-2; D remains ambiguous. The CDR3 runs 19 residues. Trimming left V 2 bases short and J 0 bases short, with 22 bases between. From germline, CDR1 is MNHEY and CDR2 SMNVEV (reference sequence).

The chain links TRBV7-6 to TRBJ2-3, with 7 bases that match TRBD2. The V and J ends lost 0 bases and 0 bases, in that order; junction bases with no gene match: 6. CDR1 and CDR2 from the germline V gene are SGHVS and FNYEAQ. The CDR3 length is 17 residues. In DNA, the CDR3 is TGTGCCAGCAGCTTAGCGCCGAGCGGGGTTAGCACAGATACGCAGTATTTT. Protein: CASSLAPSGVSTDTQYF.

The V gene is TRBV7-2, the J gene TRBJ2-2, with 8 nucleotides matching TRBD1. CDR1 is SGHTA, CDR2 FQGNSA, per germline. The CDR3 contains 16 residues. With V trimmed by 1 base and J by 4 bases, 5 bases remained unmatched. The CDR3 bases are TGTGCCAGCAGCTTAGGGGCAGGGGGCTTCACCGGGGAGCTGTTTTTT. Protein: CASSLGAGGFTGELFF.

The rearrangement joins TRBV5-3 to TRBJ1-5; D is uncertain. TRBV5-3 qualifies as an ORF whose function is uncertain. The CDR3 runs 14 residues. Trimming stripped 4 bases from V and 3 bases from J, with 11 bases between. Here the CDR3 reads CARSGPGYNQPQHF. The CDR3 DNA is TGTGCCAGAAGCGGGCCAGGTTACAATCAGCCCCAGCATTTT.

The V and J genes are TRBV5-4 and TRBJ2-5, with TRBD1 matching over 10 bases. Germline V gene data show CDR1 as SGHNT and CDR2 as YYREEE (reference sequence). This CDR3 spans 14 amino acids. V was clipped by 4 bases and J by 5 bases; unmatched bases: 5. CDR3 nucleotides: TGTGCCAGCAGCAGCGGACAGGGGGTGGAGACCCAGTACTTC. Protein: CASSSGQGVETQYF.

V usage is TRBV10-3 and J usage is TRBJ1-5; D ambiguous. Germline-derived CDR1 and CDR2 are ENHRY and SYGVKD. CDR3 length equals 15 residues. The ends were cut back, 0 bases at V and 6 bases at J, with 12 bases in the middle. CDR3 region: CAISESNQVGQPQHF. Written as DNA, the CDR3 is TGTGCCATCAGTGAGTCGAACCAGGTTGGTCAGCCCCAGCATTTT.

This rearrangement joins TRBV7-3 to TRBJ1-2; TRBD1 is a possible D gene (5 bases). This CDR3 contains 13 residues. The V gene lost 1 base and the J gene lost 5 bases, with 8 bases spanning the gap. The germline V gene has CDR1 SGHTA and CDR2 FQGTGA. CDR3 residues: CASSLNPGYGYTF. CDR3 nucleotides: TGTGCCAGCAGCTTAAACCCAGGGTATGGCTACACCTTC.

The chain has TRBV11-3 and TRBJ2-2; 8 nucleotides match TRBD2. Germline CDR1 SGHNT, CDR2 YENEEA. J lost 1 base, V lost 4 bases, and 5 bases had no gene match. The CDR3 extends over 16 amino acids. Written as DNA, the CDR3 is TGTGCCAGCAGCTCAAGCGGGGGAATGAACACCGGGGAGCTGTTTTTT. Amino acid sequence: CASSSSGGMNTGELFF.

V is TRBV12-5 and J is TRBJ2-7, with D unresolved. The CDR3 has 12 amino acids. Germline V gives CDR1 LGHNT, CDR2 FRNRAP. V was clipped by 6 bases and J by 0 bases, with 6 bases between them. The CDR3, as DNA: TGTGCTAGTGGAAGAGGCTCCTACGAGCAGTACTTC. Its translation: CASGRGSYEQYF.

This clone was counted between two and nine times. This sample includes further DNA sequences coding for the same CDR3. The gene calls are TRBV6-1 and TRBJ1-2; possibly TRBD1 for D (6 bases). V shed 2 bases and J shed 2 bases, with 12 bases lying between them. Germline values: CDR1 MNHNS, CDR2 SASEGT. CDR3 size: 15 residues. Written as DNA, the CDR3 is TGTGCCAGCAGTGAAACACCGGGACAAAACTATGGCTACACCTTC. This gives the protein CASSETPGQNYGYTF.

This chain joins TRBV19 and TRBJ1-3; 9 nucleotides match TRBD1. CDR1 is LNHDA and CDR2 is SQIVND in the germline V gene (reference sequence). The trim removed 5 bases at V and 2 bases at J, leaving 7 bases unmatched. This CDR3 spans 16 amino acids. This CDR3 reads CASSVAQGAAGNTIYF. The CDR3 DNA is TGTGCCAGTAGTGTAGCACAGGGGGCGGCTGGAAACACCATATATTTT.

This sequence joins TRBV15 and TRBJ2-5, with D uncertain. V was trimmed by 0 bases and J by 5 bases, leaving 10 bases between them. CDR1 and CDR2 from the germline V gene are LNHNV and YYDKDF (reference sequence). This CDR3 comprises 14 residues. DNA of the CDR3: TGTGCCACCAGCAGAGATAGGAGTGGGGAGACCCAGTACTTC. This gives the protein CATSRDRSGETQYF.

J is TRBJ2-3 and V is TRBV5-6, with TRBD1 identical over 7 bases. V trimming: 9 bases; J trimming: 0 bases; junction bases outside the gene matches: 7. This CDR3 contains 14 residues. The germline V gene encodes CDR1 SGHDT and CDR2 YYEEEE. CDR3 in amino acids: CATQGVSSTDTQYF. The CDR3 nucleotides are TGTGCCACCCAGGGGGTTTCTAGCACAGATACGCAGTATTTT.

The chain recombines TRBV7-8 with TRBJ2-7; 7 bases align to TRBD1. Trimming cost V 6 bases and J 5 bases; bases outside gene matches: 13. The CDR3 covers 15 residues. CDR1 and CDR2 from the germline V gene are SGHVS and FQNEAQ. The CDR3, as DNA: TGTGCCAGCAGATCACGACAGGGATTTACCCACGAGCAGTACTTC. This sequence encodes CASRSRQGFTHEQYF.

This clone was picked up one time. The chain employs TRBV5-1 and TRBJ1-1, with TRBD1 identical over 7 bases. Germline trimming cut 4 bases from V and 1 base from J; bases unmatched to any gene: 10. The germline CDR1 and CDR2 sequences are SGHRS and YFSETQ. The CDR3 has 16 amino acids. For the CDR3, the DNA is TGCGCCAGCAGCACGGGACAGTCGGAGAAGAACACTGAAGCTTTCTTT. Its translation: CASSTGQSEKNTEAFF.

The chain has TRBV11-3 and TRBJ2-1; 10 positions agree with TRBD1. Germline CDR1 reads SGHNT; CDR2 reads YENEEA. The CDR3 is made up of 12 amino acids. Germline trimming cut 5 bases from V and 10 bases from J; bases unmatched to any gene: 2. The CDR3 is CASSPDRGEQFF. As DNA, the CDR3 is TGTGCCAGCAGCCCGGACAGGGGGGAGCAGTTCTTC.

As DNA, the CDR3 is TGTGCCAGCAGTGAAGGGGCATCTTTGCGCGAGCAGTACTTC. It is translated as CASSEGASLREQYF. This chain connects TRBV2 to TRBJ2-7; D unclear. The ends were cut back, 1 base at V and 6 bases at J, with 13 bases in the middle. Per germline, CDR1 SNHLY and CDR2 FYNNEI. The CDR3 is made up of 14 amino acids.

V usage is TRBV18 and J usage is TRBJ1-6, with a weak D call TRBD1 (5 bases). V was cut by 6 bases and J by 3 bases, with 15 bases left in between. The CDR3 sequence is 16 residues long. The germline V gene encodes CDR1 KGHSH and CDR2 LQKENI. This CDR3 reads CASSGGTDYYNSPLHF. CDR3 coding DNA: TGTGCCAGCTCGGGTGGGACGGATTACTATAATTCACCCCTCCACTTT.